This T cell receptor beta chain was obtained from a study of blood T cell repertoires in COVID-19 (dated by TCRdb to 2020 to 2021). At the level of the whole study: Samples from collaborators originated in the United States, Italy and Spain and spanned both the acute and convalescent phases of COVID-19. The material from the prospective study consisted of cDNA or gDNA derived from T cells, B-cell-depleted T cells, or PBMCs. The dataset comprised deeply sampled blood TCRbeta repertoires from subjects exposed to, actively infected with, or recovered from COVID-19. The repertoires were released in a freely available public database intended as a resource for research on the immune response to SARS-CoV-2. The samples were drawn from the first 160 participants of the ongoing ImmuneRACE study and from under 1,500 subjects provided by 6 global collaborators. Sample metadata almost always included a de-identified subject ID, COVID-19 status, age in years and sex. HLA class I and class II types, where available, came from metadata supplied by the sample provider rather than from assay-based typing.

TCRbeta CDR3 regions were amplified from genomic DNA by means of the immunoSEQ Assay, a bias-controlled multiplex PCR. From the authors' description of their analysis: The number of nucleated cells in each sample was estimated by amplification of reference gene primers within the assay. To quantify the absolute abundance of each unique TCRbeta CDR3 rearrangement, sequence reads were collapsed and filtered. Productive Simpson clonality was computed per sample as the square root of Simpson's diversity index over productive rearrangements. TCRdb's version of the immuneACCESS table is confined to in-frame rearrangements and falls short of the full clone set. An unresolved V gene accounts for under half of the shortfall where checked; the remainder is of unknown origin. That table furnishes V, J and clone size, whereas the DNA furnished D and trimming. The sample data list approximately 440,000 clones, and about 91% of these were observed just once. About 12% of the sample belongs to the ten largest clones.

Study-wide conclusions, independent of this receptor: How much clinical and demographic metadata was included differed by source and by participant, and the metadata was provided uncurated.

For this clone: Its specific antigen is unknown. The input lacks base qualities; no much larger clone sits a single base away.

In Seattle, one collaborating source enrolled patients while the infection was active and tracked those patients longitudinally over the course of disease. Whole blood was collected in K2EDTA tubes by collaborating institutions according to the institutions' own protocols. For TCRbeta analysis, collaborators shipped samples in one of three forms: frozen whole blood, isolated PBMCs, or DNA extracted from either of those sample types. V lost 2 bases and J lost 4 bases; the stretch between them is 9 bases long. CDR3 length: 14 amino acids, cysteine to phenylalanine. Just CDR3 DNA is preserved here, 42 bases in frame from base 1. The germline V gene sets CDR1 to MDHEN and CDR2 to SYDVKM.

This TCR derives from a woman in her 50s with COVID-19, enrolled during active disease. Sequenced input: peripheral blood. The rearranged chain carries TRBV28 and TRBJ1-5; too little of a D gene remains to name it. The CDR3 corresponds to CASSLLQVNQPQHF. Read as DNA, the sequence is TGTGCCAGCAGTTTACTTCAGGTTAATCAGCCCCAGCATTTT. The full variable domain, completed from the reference TRBV28 and TRBJ1-5 proteins outside the CDR3, reads DVKVTQSSRYLVKRTGEKVFLECVQDMDHENMFWYRQDPGLGLRLIYFSYDVKMKEKGDIPEGYSVSREKKERFSLILESASTNQTSMYLCASSLLQVNQPQHFGDGTRLSIL.